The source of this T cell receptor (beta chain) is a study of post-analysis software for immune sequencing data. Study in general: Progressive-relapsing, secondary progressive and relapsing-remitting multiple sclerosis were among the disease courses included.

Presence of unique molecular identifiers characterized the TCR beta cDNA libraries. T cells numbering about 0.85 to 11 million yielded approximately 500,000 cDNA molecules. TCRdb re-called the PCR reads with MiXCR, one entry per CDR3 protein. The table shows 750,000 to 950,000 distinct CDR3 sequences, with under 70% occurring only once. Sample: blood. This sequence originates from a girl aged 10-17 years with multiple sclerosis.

The CDR3 DNA sequence: TGTGCCAGCAGCCGGGCCCATAGCGGGGCTAGGAGGAATGAGCAGTTCTTC. Its translation: CASSRAHSGARRNEQFF. This sequence joins TRBV6-1 and TRBJ2-1, with 8 bases identical to TRBD2. The CDR3 covers 17 residues. The V segment lost 6 bases and the J segment 7 bases; nucleotides outside the gene matches: 17. From germline, CDR1 is MNHNS and CDR2 SASEGT.